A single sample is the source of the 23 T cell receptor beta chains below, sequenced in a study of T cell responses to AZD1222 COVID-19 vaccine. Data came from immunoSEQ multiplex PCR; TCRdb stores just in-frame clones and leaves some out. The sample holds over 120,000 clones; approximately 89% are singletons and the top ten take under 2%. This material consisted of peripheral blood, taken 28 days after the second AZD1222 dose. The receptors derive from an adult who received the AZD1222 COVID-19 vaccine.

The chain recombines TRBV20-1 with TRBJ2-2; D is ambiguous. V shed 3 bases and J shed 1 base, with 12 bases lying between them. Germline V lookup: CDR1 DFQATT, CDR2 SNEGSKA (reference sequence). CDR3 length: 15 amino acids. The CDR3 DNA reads TGCAGTGCTAGTGATCGGCTGCTGAACACCGGGGAGCTGTTTTTT. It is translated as CSASDRLLNTGELFF.

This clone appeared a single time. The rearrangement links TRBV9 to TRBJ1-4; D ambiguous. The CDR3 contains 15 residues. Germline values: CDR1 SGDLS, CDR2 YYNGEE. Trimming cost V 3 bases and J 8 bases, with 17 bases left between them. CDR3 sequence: CASSASGRRFEKLFF. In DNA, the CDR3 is TGTGCCAGCAGCGCATCGGGTAGAAGGTTCGAAAAACTGTTTTTT.

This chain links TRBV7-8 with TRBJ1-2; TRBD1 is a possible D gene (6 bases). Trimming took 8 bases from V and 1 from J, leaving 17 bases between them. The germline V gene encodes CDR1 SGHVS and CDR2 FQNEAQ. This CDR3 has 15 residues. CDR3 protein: CASGRQETRNYGYTF. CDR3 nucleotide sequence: TGTGCCAGCGGAAGACAGGAGACACGTAACTATGGCTACACCTTC.

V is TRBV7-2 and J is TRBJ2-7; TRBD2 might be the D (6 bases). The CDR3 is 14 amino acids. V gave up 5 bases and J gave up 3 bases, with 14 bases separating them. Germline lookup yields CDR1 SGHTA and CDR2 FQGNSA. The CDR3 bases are TGTGCCAGCAGCCCCCGGGACTCGTTCTACGAGCAGTACTTC. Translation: CASSPRDSFYEQYF.

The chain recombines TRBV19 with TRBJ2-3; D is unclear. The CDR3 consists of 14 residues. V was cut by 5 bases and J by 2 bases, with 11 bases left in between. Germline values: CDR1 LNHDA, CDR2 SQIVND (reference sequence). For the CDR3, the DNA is TGTGCCAGTAGTGATAGGGTAATCACAGATACGCAGTATTTT. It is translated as CASSDRVITDTQYF.

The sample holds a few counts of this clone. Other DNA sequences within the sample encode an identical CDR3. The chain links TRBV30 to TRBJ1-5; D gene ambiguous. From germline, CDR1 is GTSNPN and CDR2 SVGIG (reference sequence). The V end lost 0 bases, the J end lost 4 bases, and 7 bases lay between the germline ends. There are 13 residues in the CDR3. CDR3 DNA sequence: TGTGCCTGGAGTGTACGGGGAAATCAGCCCCAGCATTTT. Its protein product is CAWSVRGNQPQHF.

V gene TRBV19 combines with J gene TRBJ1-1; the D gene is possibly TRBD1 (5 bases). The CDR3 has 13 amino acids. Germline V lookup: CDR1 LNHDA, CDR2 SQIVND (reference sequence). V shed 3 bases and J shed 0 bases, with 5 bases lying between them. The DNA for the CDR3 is TGTGCCAGTAGTATGACAGTGAACACTGAAGCTTTCTTT. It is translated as CASSMTVNTEAFF.

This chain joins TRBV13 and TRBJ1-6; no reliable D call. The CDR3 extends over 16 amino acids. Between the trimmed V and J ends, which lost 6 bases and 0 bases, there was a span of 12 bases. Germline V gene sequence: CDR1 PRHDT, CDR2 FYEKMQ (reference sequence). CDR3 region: CASSSQYASYNSPLHF. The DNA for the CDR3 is TGTGCCAGCAGTTCTCAGTATGCCTCCTATAATTCACCCCTCCACTTT. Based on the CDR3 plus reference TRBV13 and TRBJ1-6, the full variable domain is AAGVIQSPRHLIKEKRETATLKCYPIPRHDTVYWYQQGPGQDPQFLISFYEKMQSDKGSIPDRFSAQQFSDYHSELNMSSLELGDSALYFCASSSQYASYNSPLHFGNGTRLTVT.

Written as DNA, the CDR3 is TGCGCCAGCAGCCCACAGGGGGTCAAAACTAATGAAAAACTGTTTTTT. Encoded protein: CASSPQGVKTNEKLFF. The V call is TRBV4-1, the J call TRBJ1-4; 8 bases fit TRBD1. With 4 bases clipped from V and 1 base from J, the junction kept 5 bases outside the gene matches. The CDR3 spans 16 residues. Germline V CDR1 and CDR2: MGHRA, YSYEKL.

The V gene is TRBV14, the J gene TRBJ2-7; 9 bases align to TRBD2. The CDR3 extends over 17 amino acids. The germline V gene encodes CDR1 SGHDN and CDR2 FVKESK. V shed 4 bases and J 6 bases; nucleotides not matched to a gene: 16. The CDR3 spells CASSLLQVGGRASEQYF. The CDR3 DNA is TGTGCCAGCAGCCTCCTGCAGGTTGGCGGGAGGGCGAGCGAGCAGTACTTC.

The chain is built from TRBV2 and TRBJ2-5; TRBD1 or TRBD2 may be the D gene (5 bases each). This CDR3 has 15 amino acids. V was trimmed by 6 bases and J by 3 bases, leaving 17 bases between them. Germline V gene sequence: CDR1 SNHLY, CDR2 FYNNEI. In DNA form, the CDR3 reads TGTGCCAGCAGCCAGTGGCAGGGAGTGGAAGAGACCCAGTACTTC. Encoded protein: CASSQWQGVEETQYF.

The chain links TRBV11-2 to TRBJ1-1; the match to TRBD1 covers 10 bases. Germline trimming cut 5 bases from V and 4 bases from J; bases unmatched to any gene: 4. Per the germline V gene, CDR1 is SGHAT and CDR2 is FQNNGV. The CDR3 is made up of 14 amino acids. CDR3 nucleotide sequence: TGTGCCAGCAGCGCACGGACAGGGGGCACTGAAGCTTTCTTT. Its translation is CASSARTGGTEAFF.

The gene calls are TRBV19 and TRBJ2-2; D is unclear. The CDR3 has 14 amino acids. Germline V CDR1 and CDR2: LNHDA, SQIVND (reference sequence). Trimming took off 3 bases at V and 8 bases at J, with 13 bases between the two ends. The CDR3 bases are TGTGCCAGTAGTATCCCCGAAGAAAGTGGGGAGCTGTTTTTT. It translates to CASSIPEESGELFF.

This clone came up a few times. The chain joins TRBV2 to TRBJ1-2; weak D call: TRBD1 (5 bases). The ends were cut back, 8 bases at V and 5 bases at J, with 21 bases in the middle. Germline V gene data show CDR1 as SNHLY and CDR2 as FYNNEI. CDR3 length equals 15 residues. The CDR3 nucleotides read TGTGCCAGCTTTGACAGCCTCGTAGTGAGGTATGGCTACACCTTC. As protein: CASFDSLVVRYGYTF.

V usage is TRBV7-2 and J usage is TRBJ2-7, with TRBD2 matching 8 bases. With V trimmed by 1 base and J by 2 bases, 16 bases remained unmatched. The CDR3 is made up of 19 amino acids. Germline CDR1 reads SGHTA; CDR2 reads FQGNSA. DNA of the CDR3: TGTGCCAGCAGCTTAGGTCGGGCGGGAGGAACTGATCATCCCTACGAGCAGTACTTC. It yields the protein CASSLGRAGGTDHPYEQYF.

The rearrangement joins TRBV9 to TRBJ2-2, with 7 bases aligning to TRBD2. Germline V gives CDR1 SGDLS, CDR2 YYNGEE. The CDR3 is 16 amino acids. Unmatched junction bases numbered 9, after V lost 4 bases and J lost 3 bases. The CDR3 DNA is TGTGCCAGCAGCCAAGTATTCCTAGCGGACACCGGGGAGCTGTTTTTT. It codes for CASSQVFLADTGELFF. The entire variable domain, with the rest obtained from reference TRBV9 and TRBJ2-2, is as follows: DSGVTQTPKHLITATGQRVTLRCSPRSGDLSVYWYQQSLDQGLQFLIQYYNGEERAKGNILERFSAQQFPDLHSELNLSSLELGDSALYFCASSQVFLADTGELFFGEGSRLTVL.

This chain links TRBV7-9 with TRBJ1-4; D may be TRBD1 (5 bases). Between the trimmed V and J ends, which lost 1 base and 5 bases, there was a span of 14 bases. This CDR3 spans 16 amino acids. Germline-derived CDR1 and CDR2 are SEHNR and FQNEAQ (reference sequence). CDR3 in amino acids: CASSLGETTANEKLFF. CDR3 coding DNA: TGTGCCAGCAGCTTAGGGGAGACGACAGCCAATGAAAAACTGTTTTTT.

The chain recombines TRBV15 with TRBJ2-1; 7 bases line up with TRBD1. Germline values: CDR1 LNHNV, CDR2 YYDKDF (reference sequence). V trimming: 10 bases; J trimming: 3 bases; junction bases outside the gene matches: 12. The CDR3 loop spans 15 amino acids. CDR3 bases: TGTGCCATCAAAATAACAGGGGCTCTCTACAATGAGCAGTTCTTC. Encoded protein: CAIKITGALYNEQFF. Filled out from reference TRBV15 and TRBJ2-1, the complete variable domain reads DAMVIQNPRYQVTQFGKPVTLSCSQTLNHNVMYWYQQKSSQAPKLLFHYYDKDFNNEADTPDNFQSRRPNTSFCFLDIRSPGLGDTAMYLCAIKITGALYNEQFFGPGTRLTVL.

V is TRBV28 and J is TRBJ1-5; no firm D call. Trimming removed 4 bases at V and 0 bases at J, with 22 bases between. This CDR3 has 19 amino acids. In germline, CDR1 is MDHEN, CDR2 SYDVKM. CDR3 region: CASSSPGRPPFNSNQPQHF. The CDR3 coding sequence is TGTGCCAGCAGTTCGCCTGGACGGCCCCCATTCAATAGCAATCAGCCCCAGCATTTT.

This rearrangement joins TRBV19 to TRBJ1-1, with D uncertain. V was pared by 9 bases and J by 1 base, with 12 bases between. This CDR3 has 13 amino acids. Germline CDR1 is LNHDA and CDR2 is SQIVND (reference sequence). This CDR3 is CASLPHRNTEAFF. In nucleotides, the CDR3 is TGTGCCAGCTTGCCCCATAGGAACACTGAAGCTTTCTTT.

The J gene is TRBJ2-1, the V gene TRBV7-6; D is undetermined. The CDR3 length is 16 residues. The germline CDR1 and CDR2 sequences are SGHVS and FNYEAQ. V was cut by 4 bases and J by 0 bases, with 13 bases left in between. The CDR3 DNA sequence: TGTGCCAGCAGCTCTCCGTTGGAGAGCTCCTACAATGAGCAGTTCTTC. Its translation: CASSSPLESSYNEQFF.

Here the CDR3 DNA reads TGTGCCAGCAGTTCATACGGGACGAAAGATGGCTACACCTTC. Protein sequence: CASSSYGTKDGYTF. The rearrangement links TRBV27 to TRBJ1-2, with D possibly matching TRBD1 (5 bases). The CDR3 has 14 residues. From germline, CDR1 is MNHEY and CDR2 SMNVEV (reference sequence). Trimming left V 4 bases short and J 6 bases short, with 15 bases between.

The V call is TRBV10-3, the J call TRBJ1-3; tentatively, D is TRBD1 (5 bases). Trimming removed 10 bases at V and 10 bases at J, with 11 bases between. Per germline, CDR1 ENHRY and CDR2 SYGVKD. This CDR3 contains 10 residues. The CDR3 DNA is TGTGCCACCCGGGACCAAACCATATATTTT. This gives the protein CATRDQTIYF.